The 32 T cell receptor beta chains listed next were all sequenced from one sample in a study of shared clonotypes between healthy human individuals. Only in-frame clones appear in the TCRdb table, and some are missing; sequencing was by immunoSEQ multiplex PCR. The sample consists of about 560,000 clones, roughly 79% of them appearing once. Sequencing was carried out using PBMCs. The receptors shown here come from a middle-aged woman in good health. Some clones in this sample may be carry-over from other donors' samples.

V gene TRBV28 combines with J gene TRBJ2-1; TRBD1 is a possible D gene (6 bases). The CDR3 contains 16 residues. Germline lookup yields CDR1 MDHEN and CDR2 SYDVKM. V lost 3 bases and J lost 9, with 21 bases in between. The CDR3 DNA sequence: TGTGCCAGCAGTTTTTGGGGTCAGGGGTGGAAAATTGAGCAGTTCTTC. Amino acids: CASSFWGQGWKIEQFF.

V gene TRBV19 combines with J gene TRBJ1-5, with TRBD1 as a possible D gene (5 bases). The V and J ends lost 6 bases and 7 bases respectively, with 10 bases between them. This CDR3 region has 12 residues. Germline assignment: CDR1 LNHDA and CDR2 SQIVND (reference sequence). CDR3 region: CASRTWGQPQHF. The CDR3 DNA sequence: TGTGCCAGTAGGACATGGGGGCAGCCCCAGCATTTT.

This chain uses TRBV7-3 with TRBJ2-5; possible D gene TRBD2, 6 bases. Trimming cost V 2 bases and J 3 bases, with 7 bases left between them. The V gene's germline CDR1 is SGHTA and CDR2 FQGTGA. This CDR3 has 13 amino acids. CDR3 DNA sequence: TGTGCCAGCAGCTTACGGGGGAAAGAGACCCAGTACTTC. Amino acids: CASSLRGKETQYF.

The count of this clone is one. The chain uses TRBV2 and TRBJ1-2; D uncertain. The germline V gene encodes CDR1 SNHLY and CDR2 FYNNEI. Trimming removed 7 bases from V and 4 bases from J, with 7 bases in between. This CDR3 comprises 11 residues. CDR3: CASTRLYGYTF. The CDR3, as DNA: TGTGCCAGCACACGGCTCTATGGCTACACCTTC.

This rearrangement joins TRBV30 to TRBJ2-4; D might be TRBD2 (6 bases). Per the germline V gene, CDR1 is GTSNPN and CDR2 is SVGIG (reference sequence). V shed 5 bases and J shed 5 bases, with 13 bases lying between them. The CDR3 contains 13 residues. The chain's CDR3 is CAWGAGSQNIQYF. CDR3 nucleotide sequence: TGTGCCTGGGGGGCGGGATCTCAAAACATTCAGTACTTC. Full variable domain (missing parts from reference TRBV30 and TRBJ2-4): SQTIHQWPATLVQPVGSPLSLECTVEGTSNPNLYWYRQAAGRGLQLLFYSVGIGQISSEVPQNLSASRPQDRQFILSSKKLLLSDSGFYLCAWGAGSQNIQYFGAGTRLSVL.

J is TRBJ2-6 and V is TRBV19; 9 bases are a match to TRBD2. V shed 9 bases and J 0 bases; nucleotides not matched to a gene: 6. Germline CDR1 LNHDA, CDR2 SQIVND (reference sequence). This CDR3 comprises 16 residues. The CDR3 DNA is TGTGCCAGAAAGGGGACTAGCTACTCTGGGGCCAACGTCCTGACTTTC. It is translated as CARKGTSYSGANVLTF.

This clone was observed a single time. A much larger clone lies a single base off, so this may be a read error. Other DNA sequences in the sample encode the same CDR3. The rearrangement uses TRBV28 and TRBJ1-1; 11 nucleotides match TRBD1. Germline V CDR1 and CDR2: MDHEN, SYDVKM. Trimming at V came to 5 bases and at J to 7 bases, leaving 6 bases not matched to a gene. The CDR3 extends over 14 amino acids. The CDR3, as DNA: TGTGCCAGCAGTGCGGACAGGGGGCGAGGTGAAGCTTTCTTT. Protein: CASSADRGRGEAFF.

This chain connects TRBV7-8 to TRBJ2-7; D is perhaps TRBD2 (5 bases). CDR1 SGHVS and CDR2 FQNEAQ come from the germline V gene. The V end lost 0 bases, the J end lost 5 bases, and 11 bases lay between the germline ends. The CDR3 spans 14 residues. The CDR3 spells CASSLAGVGHEQYF. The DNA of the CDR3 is TGTGCCAGCAGCTTAGCGGGAGTGGGTCACGAGCAGTACTTC.

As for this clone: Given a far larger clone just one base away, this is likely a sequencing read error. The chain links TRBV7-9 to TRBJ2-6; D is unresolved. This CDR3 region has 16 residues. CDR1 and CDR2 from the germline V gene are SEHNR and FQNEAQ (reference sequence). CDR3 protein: CASSQEVGSGVNVLTF. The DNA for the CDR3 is TGCGCCAGCAGCCAAGAAGTCGGCTCTGGGGTCAACGTCCTGACTTTC.

CDR3 bases: TGCGCCAGCAGCTTGGAAGGGACAGCCCCCTACGAGCAGTACTTC. This sequence encodes CASSLEGTAPYEQYF. The V call is TRBV5-1, the J call TRBJ2-7, with 7 bases identical to TRBD1. With 0 bases clipped from V and 2 bases from J, the junction kept 5 bases outside the gene matches. Per the germline V gene, CDR1 is SGHRS and CDR2 is YFSETQ. There are 15 residues in the CDR3.

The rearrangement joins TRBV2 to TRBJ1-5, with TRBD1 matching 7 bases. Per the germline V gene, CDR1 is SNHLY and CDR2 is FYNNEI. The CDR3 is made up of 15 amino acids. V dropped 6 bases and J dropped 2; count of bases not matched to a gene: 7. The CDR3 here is CASREGAEGNQPQHF. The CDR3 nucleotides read TGTGCCAGCAGGGAGGGGGCAGAGGGCAATCAGCCCCAGCATTTT.

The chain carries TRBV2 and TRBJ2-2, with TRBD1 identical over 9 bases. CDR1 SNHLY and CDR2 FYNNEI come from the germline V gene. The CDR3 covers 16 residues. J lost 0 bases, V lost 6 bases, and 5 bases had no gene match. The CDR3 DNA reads TGTGCCAGCAGCCTGACAGGGGGTACGAACACCGGGGAGCTGTTTTTT. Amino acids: CASSLTGGTNTGELFF.

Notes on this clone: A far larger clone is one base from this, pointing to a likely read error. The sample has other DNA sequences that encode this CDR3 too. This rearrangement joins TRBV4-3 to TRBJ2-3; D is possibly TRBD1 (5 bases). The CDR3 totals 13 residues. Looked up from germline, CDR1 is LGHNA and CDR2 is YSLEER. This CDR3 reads CASKETLGDTQYF. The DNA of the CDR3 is TGCGCCAGCAAGGAGACTCTAGGGGATACGCAGTACTTT.

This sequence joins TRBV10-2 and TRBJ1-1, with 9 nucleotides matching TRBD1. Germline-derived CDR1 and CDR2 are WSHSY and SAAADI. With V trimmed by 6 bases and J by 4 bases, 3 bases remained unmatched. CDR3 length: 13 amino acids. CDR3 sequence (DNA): TGCGCCAGCAGGACAGGGGGTGGCACTGAAGCTTTCTTT. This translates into CASRTGGGTEAFF.

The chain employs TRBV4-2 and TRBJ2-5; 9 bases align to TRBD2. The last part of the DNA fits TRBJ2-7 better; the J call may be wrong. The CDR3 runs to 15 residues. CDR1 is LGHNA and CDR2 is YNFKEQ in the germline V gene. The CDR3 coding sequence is TGTGCCAGCAGCCAAGGAGCGGGAGGCGTCGACGAGCAGTACTTC. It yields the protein CASSQGAGGVDEQYF.

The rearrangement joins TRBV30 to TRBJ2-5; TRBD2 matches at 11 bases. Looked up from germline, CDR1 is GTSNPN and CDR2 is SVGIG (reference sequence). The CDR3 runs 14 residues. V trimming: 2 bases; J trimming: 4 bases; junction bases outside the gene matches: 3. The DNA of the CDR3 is TGTGCCTGGAGTCAGCTAGCGGGAGGAGAGACCCAGTACTTC. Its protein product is CAWSQLAGGETQYF.

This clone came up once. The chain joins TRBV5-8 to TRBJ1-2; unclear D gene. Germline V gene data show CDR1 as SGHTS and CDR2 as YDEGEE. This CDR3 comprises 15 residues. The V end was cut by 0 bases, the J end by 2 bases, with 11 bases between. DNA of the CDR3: TGTGCCAGCAGCTTGGGGGTCAGAGGCAACTATGGCTACACCTTC. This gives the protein CASSLGVRGNYGYTF.

DNA of the CDR3: TGTGCCAGCAGCTTACGGGACAAGGTGCCCGGAGAGTTCTTC. As protein: CASSLRDKVPGEFF. This rearrangement joins TRBV7-9 to TRBJ2-1; the D gene is possibly TRBD1 (6 bases). CDR1 and CDR2 (germline): SEHNR, FQNEAQ (reference sequence). V gave up 2 bases and J gave up 14 bases, with 19 bases separating them. CDR3 length: 14 residues.

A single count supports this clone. In DNA form, the CDR3 reads TGCGCCAGCAGCTTGGCGTCGACAGCCACTGAAGCTTTCTTT. Its protein product is CASSLASTATEAFF. The chain links TRBV5-1 to TRBJ1-1; tentative D call: TRBD1 (5 bases). Germline V gene lookup returns CDR1 SGHRS and CDR2 YFSETQ. The CDR3 covers 14 residues. V lost 0 bases and J lost 4, with 10 bases in between.

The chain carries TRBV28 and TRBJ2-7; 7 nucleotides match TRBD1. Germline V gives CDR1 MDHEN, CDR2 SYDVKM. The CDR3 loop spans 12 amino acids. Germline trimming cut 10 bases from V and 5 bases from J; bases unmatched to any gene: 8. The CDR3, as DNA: TGTGCCATCCGACAGGGATTCCACGAGCAGTACTTC. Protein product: CAIRQGFHEQYF.

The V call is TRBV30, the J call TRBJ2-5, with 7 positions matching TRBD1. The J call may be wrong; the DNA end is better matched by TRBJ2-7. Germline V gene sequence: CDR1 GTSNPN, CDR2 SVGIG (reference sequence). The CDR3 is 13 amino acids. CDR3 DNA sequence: TGTGCCTGGAGCCGGGACAGATCCTACGAGCAGTACTTC. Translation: CAWSRDRSYEQYF.

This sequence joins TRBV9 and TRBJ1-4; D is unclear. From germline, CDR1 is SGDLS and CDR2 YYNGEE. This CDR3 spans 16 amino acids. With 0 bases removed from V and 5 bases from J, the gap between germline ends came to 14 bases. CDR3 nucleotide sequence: TGTGCCAGCAGCGTAGGAGCGGGGAACTTAAATGAAAAACTGTTTTTT. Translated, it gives CASSVGAGNLNEKLFF.

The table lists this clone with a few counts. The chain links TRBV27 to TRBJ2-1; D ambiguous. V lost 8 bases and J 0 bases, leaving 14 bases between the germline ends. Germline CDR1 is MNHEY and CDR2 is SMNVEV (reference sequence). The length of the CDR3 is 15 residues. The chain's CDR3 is CASGKSFSSYNEQFF. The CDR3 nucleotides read TGTGCCAGCGGAAAATCTTTCAGCTCCTACAATGAGCAGTTCTTC.

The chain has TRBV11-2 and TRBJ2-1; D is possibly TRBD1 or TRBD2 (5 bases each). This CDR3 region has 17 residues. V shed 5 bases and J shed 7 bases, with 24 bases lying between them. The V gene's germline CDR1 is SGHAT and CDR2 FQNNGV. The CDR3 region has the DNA TGTGCCAGCAGCGCCCTCACCGATCCGGGACCATCAAATGAGCAGTTCTTC. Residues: CASSALTDPGPSNEQFF.

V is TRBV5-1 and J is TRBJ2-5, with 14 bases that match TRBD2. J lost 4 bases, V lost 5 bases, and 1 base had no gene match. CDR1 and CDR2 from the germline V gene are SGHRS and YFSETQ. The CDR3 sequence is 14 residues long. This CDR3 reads CASRTSGRGETQYF. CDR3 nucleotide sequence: TGCGCCAGCAGGACTAGCGGGAGGGGAGAGACCCAGTACTTC.

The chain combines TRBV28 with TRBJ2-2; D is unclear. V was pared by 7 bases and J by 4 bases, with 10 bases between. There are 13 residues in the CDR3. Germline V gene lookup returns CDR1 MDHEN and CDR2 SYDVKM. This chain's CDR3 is CASNTEPTGELFF. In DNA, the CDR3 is TGTGCCAGCAATACCGAACCCACCGGGGAGCTGTTTTTT.

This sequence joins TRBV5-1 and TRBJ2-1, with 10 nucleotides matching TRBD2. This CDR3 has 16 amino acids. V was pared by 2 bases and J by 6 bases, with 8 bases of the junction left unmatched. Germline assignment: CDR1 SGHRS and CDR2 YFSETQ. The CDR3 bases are TGCGCCAGCAGCTTACTAGCGGGAATTTCGAGCAATGAGCAGTTCTTC. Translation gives CASSLLAGISSNEQFF.

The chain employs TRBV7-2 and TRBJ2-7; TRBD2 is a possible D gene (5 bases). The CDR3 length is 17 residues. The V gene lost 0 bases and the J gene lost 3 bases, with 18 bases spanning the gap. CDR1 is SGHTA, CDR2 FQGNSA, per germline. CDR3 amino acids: CASSLALRGRLHYEQYF. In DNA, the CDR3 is TGTGCCAGCAGCTTAGCGCTGAGAGGGCGACTCCACTACGAGCAGTACTTC. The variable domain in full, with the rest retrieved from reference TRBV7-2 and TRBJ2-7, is GAGVSQSPSNKVTEKGKDVELRCDPISGHTALYWYRQSLGQGLEFLIYFQGNSAPDKSGLPSDRFSAERTGGSVSTLTIQRTQQEDSAVYLCASSLALRGRLHYEQYFGPGTRLTVT.

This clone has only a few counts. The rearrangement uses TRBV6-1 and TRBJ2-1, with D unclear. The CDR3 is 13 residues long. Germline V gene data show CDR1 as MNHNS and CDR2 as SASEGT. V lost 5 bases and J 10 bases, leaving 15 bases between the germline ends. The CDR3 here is CASSPRALGEQFF. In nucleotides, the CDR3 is TGTGCCAGCAGTCCCCGGGCGCTCGGGGAGCAGTTCTTC.

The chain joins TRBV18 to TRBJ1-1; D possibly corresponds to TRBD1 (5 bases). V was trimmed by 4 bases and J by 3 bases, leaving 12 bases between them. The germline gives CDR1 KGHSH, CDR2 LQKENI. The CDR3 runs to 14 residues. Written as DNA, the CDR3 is TGTGCCAGCTCACGTCAGGGAGAGGACACTGAAGCTTTCTTT. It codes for CASSRQGEDTEAFF.

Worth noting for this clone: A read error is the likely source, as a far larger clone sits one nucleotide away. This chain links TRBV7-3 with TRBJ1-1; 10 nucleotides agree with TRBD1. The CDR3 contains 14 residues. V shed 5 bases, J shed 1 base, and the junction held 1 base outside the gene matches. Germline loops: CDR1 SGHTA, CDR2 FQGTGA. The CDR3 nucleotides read TGTGCCAGCAGCCGGACAGGGGGGAACACTGAAGCTTTCTTT. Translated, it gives CASSRTGGNTEAFF.

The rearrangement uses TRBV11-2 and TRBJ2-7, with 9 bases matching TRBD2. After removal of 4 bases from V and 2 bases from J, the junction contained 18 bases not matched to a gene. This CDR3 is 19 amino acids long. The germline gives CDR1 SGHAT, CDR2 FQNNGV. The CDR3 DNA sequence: TGTGCCAGCAGCTCCCGGGGTAGCGGGAGTGTCAAGAGGACCTACGAGCAGTACTTC. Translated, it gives CASSSRGSGSVKRTYEQYF.